This T cell receptor beta chain appears in the sequencing data of a study of blood T cells in healthy people across ages. Findings and caveats of the study: Diversity was estimated from one million T cells, and these estimates were considered underestimates. Greater diversity and more naive CD4+ cells were seen in long-lived donors than in aged donors.

This CDR3 has 14 residues. The junction had 4 bases not matched to a gene; V was cut back by 2 bases and J by 6 bases. CDR1 SNHLY and CDR2 FYNNEI come from the germline V gene. A J-beta primer mix and a sample-barcoded 5' primer were used in a second PCR of about 6 to 12 cycles. TCRdb re-derived calls from the 5' RACE reads in MiXCR, one entry per CDR3 protein. Found here are about 640,000 distinct CDR3 sequences, roughly 50% of them singletons; the top ten hold over 30%. In this sample, this clonotype turned up once. Its antigen is as yet unknown. The amount of total RNA extracted per sample was at least 5 micrograms.

This receptor was obtained from a man aged 55 to 69 in good health. The specimen was blood. The chain recombines TRBV2 with TRBJ1-5, with 7 bases lining up with TRBD1. CDR3 sequence: CASSEQGGRQPQHF. In nucleotides, the CDR3 is TGTGCCAGCAGTGAACAAGGGGGCCGTCAGCCCCAGCATTTT.